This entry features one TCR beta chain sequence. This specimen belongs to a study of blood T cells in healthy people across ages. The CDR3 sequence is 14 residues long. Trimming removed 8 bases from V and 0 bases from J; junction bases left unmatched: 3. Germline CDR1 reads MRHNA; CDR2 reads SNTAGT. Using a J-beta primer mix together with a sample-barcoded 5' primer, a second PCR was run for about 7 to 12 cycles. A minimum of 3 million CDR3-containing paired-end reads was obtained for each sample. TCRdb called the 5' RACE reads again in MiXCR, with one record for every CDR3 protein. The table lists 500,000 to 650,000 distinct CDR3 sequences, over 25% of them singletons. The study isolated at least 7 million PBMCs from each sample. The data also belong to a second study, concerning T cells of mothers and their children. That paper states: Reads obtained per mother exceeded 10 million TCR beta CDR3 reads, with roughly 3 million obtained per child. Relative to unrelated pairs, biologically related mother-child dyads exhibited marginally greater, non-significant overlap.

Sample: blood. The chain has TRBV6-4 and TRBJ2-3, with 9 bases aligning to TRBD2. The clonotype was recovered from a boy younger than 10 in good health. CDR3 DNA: TGTGCCAGCGCGCTAGCGGGGAGCACAGATACGCAGTATTTT. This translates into CASALAGSTDTQYF.